Below, 13 T cell receptor beta chains from the same sample are listed, as sequenced in a study of tumor-infiltrating lymphocytes in primary liver carcinoma. Bulk tissue was left unsorted, and RNA and DNA were co-extracted from about 19-30 mg of it. A constant-region primer served to make TCR beta cDNA from approximately 490 ng total RNA. Nested multiplex PCR, run for three rounds with slightly modified ARM-PCR, yielded TCR beta libraries. The opening two PCR rounds, about 11 cycles each, paired TRBV1-TRBV30 forward primers with a C-beta reverse primer. TCRdb independently ran MiXCR on the multiplex PCR reads; one entry per CDR3 protein. Among fewer than 25,000 distinct CDR3 sequences listed, roughly 70% were seen once. Sequencing was done on a sample of liver tumor tissue from sampling region 1. Subset denoted: tumor region T1, superior pole. The receptors were sampled from a man aged 35-49 years with primary liver carcinoma and hepatitis B virus infection.

This sequence joins TRBV11-2 and TRBJ2-3; D not resolved. The germline V gene has CDR1 SGHAT and CDR2 FQNNGV. The CDR3 loop spans 12 amino acids. Trimming pared 5 bases from V and 15 bases from J, leaving 18 bases between. The CDR3 coding sequence is TGTGCCAGCAGCACCAGCACAGATACGCGATATTTT. This gives the protein CASSTSTDTRYF.

V usage is TRBV28 and J usage is TRBJ1-4; 7 positions agree with TRBD1. V lost 10 bases, J lost 7 bases, and 6 bases stayed unmatched. CDR1 is MDHEN and CDR2 is SYDVKM in the germline V gene. The CDR3 consists of 12 residues. Here the CDR3 DNA reads TGTGCCACAGGGACAGTTCGTGAAAAACTGTTTTTT. Its protein product is CATGTVREKLFF.

By share, this clonotype counts as medium-sized (0.01 to 0.1%). The chain employs TRBV12-3 or TRBV12-4 and TRBJ2-1, with TRBD2 matching 10 bases. CDR3 length equals 15 residues. After removal of 4 bases from V and 6 bases from J, the junction contained 6 bases not matched to a gene. The CDR3 DNA reads as TGTGCCAGCAGTTCCTTACTAGCGGGAACCAATGAGCAGTTCTTC. This sequence encodes CASSSLLAGTNEQFF.

This chain links TRBV7-9 with TRBJ1-1; D call uncertain. CDR1 and CDR2 from the germline V gene are SEHNR and FQNEAQ (reference sequence). This CDR3 contains 13 residues. V lost 1 base and J lost 14, with 17 bases in between. DNA for the CDR3: TGTGCCAGCAGCTTAGAAGTGAACACTGGAGCCTTCTTT. It specifies CASSLEVNTGAFF.

This chain links TRBV11-2 with TRBJ2-7; D call uncertain. In germline, CDR1 is SGHAT, CDR2 FQNNGV. V dropped 4 bases and J dropped 10 bases, with 11 bases sitting between them. The CDR3 spans 11 residues. CDR3 coding DNA: TGTGCCAGCAGCTCCGGACCATACCAGTACTTC. It yields the protein CASSSGPYQYF.

About this clonotype itself: One end of the junction is discordant with germline, which a read error may explain. This chain uses TRBV30 with TRBJ2-6, with 10 nucleotides matching TRBD1. Germline assignment: CDR1 GTSNPN and CDR2 SVGIG (reference sequence). CDR3 size: 16 residues. DNA of the CDR3: TGTGCCTGTGACAGGGGGCAAAAGTCTGGGACCAACGTCCTGACTTTC. Its translation: CACDRGQKSGTNVLTF. Supplemented by reference TRBV30 and TRBJ2-6, the full variable domain reads SQTIHQWPATLVQPVGSPLSLECTVEGTSNPNLYWYRQAAGRGLQLLFYSVGIGQISSEVPQNLSASRPQDRQFILSSKKLLLSDSGFYLCACDRGQKSGTNVLTFGAGSRLTVL.

In this sample, this clonotype is medium-sized. The V call is TRBV29-1, the J call TRBJ2-7; D is tentatively TRBD1 or TRBD2 (6 bases each). Trimming pared 7 bases from V and 3 bases from J, leaving 22 bases between. The CDR3 runs 15 residues. Looked up from germline, CDR1 is SQVTM and CDR2 is ANQGSEA. CDR3 region: CSARTMGGVIYEQYF. The CDR3 DNA reads TGCAGCGCTAGGACGATGGGGGGCGTAATCTACGAGCAGTACTTC.

V is TRBV10-3 and J is TRBJ2-7, with 16 bases identical to TRBD2. The CDR3 is 19 residues long. Per the germline V gene, CDR1 is ENHRY and CDR2 is SYGVKD. V dropped 10 bases and J dropped 0; count of bases not matched to a gene: 15. The CDR3 sequence is CATAERAGLAGGFSYEQYF. CDR3 coding DNA: TGTGCCACCGCCGAACGAGCGGGACTAGCGGGAGGGTTCTCCTACGAGCAGTACTTC.

The chain is built from TRBV6-1 and TRBJ2-2; the D gene could be TRBD1 or TRBD2 (5 bases each). The CDR3 has 19 residues. V dropped 2 bases and J dropped 0 bases, with 19 bases sitting between them. Germline CDR1 reads MNHNS; CDR2 reads SASEGT. The CDR3 sequence: CASSETLPGDAANTGELFF. The CDR3 nucleotides read TGTGCCAGCAGTGAAACCCTTCCTGGGGACGCCGCGAACACCGGGGAGCTGTTTTTT.

In the case of this clonotype: Compared with germline, one end of the junction differs, possibly owing to a read error. The chain combines TRBV11-2 with TRBJ2-3; tentatively, D is TRBD2 (7 bases). Germline V gene data show CDR1 as SGHAT and CDR2 as FQNNGV. The CDR3 loop spans 16 amino acids. CDR3 nucleotides: TGTGCCATCAGTTTAGGGGGGGCCACGGGCACATATACGCAGTATTTT. Protein sequence: CAISLGGATGTYTQYF.

The rearrangement joins TRBV5-1 to TRBJ2-7; TRBD1 aligns across 10 bases. Germline loops: CDR1 SGHRS, CDR2 YFSETQ. J lost 2 bases, V lost 5 bases, and 7 bases had no gene match. The CDR3 totals 15 residues. The CDR3 region is CASRPGQGIAYEQYF. For the CDR3, the DNA is TGCGCCAGCAGGCCGGGACAGGGGATTGCCTACGAGCAGTACTTC.

To note about this clonotype: Relative to the germline gene, one junction end is altered; a read error may explain this. The chain has TRBV7-9 and TRBJ2-2; the D gene is possibly TRBD1 (6 bases). Germline loops: CDR1 SEHNR, CDR2 FQNEAQ (reference sequence). This CDR3 spans 18 amino acids. CDR3 residues: CASSLPQGTGPSTGELLF. The CDR3 DNA is TGTGCCAGCAGCTTACCCCAGGGAACAGGGCCGAGTACCGGGGAGCTGTTGTTT.

Of note for this clonotype: A read error may produce the germline difference seen at one junction end. CDR3 region: CASSQGTRGQGFFIPTDEQSF. In DNA, the CDR3 is TGCGCCAGCAGCCAAGGTACGCGGGGGCAGGGATTTTTCATCCCCACGGATGAGCAGTCCTTC. This rearrangement joins TRBV4-1 to TRBJ2-1, with D possibly matching TRBD2 (7 bases). Germline CDR1 and CDR2: MGHRA and YSYEKL. The CDR3 runs 21 residues.